This TCR beta chain is from a study of cytomegalovirus exposure and HLA in healthy donors. General study points: Prediction of most subjects' HLA-A and HLA-B alleles by TCR beta sequences was reportedly accurate.

V lost 3 bases, J lost 0 bases, and 15 bases lay in between. From germline, CDR1 is MGHDK and CDR2 SYGVNS. The CDR3 is 18 amino acids. Note on this clone: Antigen unknown.

Researchers ran the PCR with 60 Vbeta and 13 Jbeta primers. Here immunoSEQ multiplex PCR was the method, and the copy in TCRdb shows in-frame clones only, minus some. The sample lists 70,000 or so clones, 82% occurring once. The chain employs TRBV25-1 and TRBJ2-6, with D possibly being TRBD1 (6 bases). The TCR was taken from a man aged 18 to 30 in good health and CMV-seronegative. Sample: PBMCs. CDR3 DNA: TGTGCCAGCAGTGATTCGCACAGGGCTTTCTCTGGGGCCAACGTCCTGACTTTC. This gives the protein CASSDSHRAFSGANVLTF.